This T cell receptor beta chain was captured by sequencing in a study of identical twins. The donor group consisted entirely of healthy Caucasians. One entry per CDR3 protein, called by TCRdb with MiXCR from the 5' RACE reads. The sample includes approximately 300,000 distinct CDR3 sequences, roughly 10% of them seen just once. On this clonotype: Its antigen remains unknown.

Trimming took 4 bases from V and 6 from J; bases not matched to a gene: 10. Per germline, CDR1 LGHNA and CDR2 YSLEER. This CDR3 contains 17 residues. Study-wide points: Insertions were fewer in abundant cord blood beta clonotypes, whereas memory repertoires showed none of this pattern. Compared with unrelated sharing, twin-shared out-of-frame alpha sequences had more low-probability sequences. Models came in too low on out-of-frame TCR alpha sharing in monozygotic twins.

These sequences were also reported in another study, on yellow fever vaccine responses in identical twins.

V usage is TRBV4-3 and J usage is TRBJ2-3; 13 bases map to TRBD2. This sequence was found in a woman aged 18-29 years in good health. Input material: CD8+ T cells sorted from blood. The CDR3 region has the DNA TGCGCCAGCAGCCGTGCCGGGACTAGCGGGACGTGGGATACGCAGTATTTT. It encodes CASSRAGTSGTWDTQYF.